This passage covers 28 T cell receptor beta chains from one sample sequenced in a study of identical twins. In TCRdb, the 5' RACE reads were re-called with MiXCR into one record per CDR3 protein. The table lists 500,000 or so distinct CDR3 sequences, around 20% of them singletons. These same data were also listed under a study on T cells expressing NK-cell markers.

Sequencing was done on a sample of CD4+ T cells sorted from blood. These receptors originate from a woman under 30 in good health.

The gene calls are TRBV20-1 and TRBJ2-5; a weak D match, TRBD1 (6 bases). This CDR3 region has 16 residues. V shed 0 bases and J shed 5 bases, with 19 bases lying between them. Germline assignment: CDR1 DFQATT and CDR2 SNEGSKA (reference sequence). CDR3 protein: CSARDPQLTGSETQYF. In DNA form, the CDR3 reads TGCAGTGCTAGAGATCCGCAACTTACAGGGTCGGAGACCCAGTACTTC.

This clonotype was observed a handful of times. This chain connects TRBV4-2 to TRBJ1-2; tentative D call: TRBD1 (5 bases). Per germline, CDR1 LGHNA and CDR2 YNFKEQ. Trimming cost V 6 bases and J 4 bases, with 18 bases left between them. The CDR3 runs 15 residues. CDR3 residues: CASSPTRGRGYGYTF. CDR3 nucleotides: TGTGCCAGCAGTCCAACTCGGGGAAGGGGCTATGGCTACACCTTC.

This clonotype was seen a handful of times. The J gene is TRBJ2-1, the V gene TRBV25-1; tentatively, D is TRBD2 (6 bases). CDR1 is MGHDK, CDR2 SYGVNS, per germline. V was cut by 5 bases and J by 2 bases, with 13 bases left in between. The CDR3 contains 15 residues. This chain's CDR3 is CASSNLARTYNEQFF. The CDR3 DNA reads TGTGCCAGCAGTAACCTAGCGCGGACCTACAATGAGCAGTTCTTC.

This sequence joins TRBV11-2 and TRBJ1-2, with 7 bases that match TRBD1. There are 17 residues in the CDR3. CDR1 and CDR2 from the germline V gene are SGHAT and FQNNGV. V lost 5 bases to trimming and J lost 3 bases; unmatched junction nucleotides: 15. The CDR3 coding sequence is TGTGCCAGCAGCGCCCTCAGGGGGTTGAGGGCGGACTATGGCTACACCTTC. It yields the protein CASSALRGLRADYGYTF.

This chain links TRBV6-2 or TRBV6-3 with TRBJ2-1, with 7 positions matching TRBD2. After removal of 6 bases from V and 5 bases from J, the junction contained 7 bases not matched to a gene. The germline V gene encodes CDR1 MNHEY and CDR2 SVGEGT. This CDR3 has 14 residues. CDR3 sequence (DNA): TGTGCCAGCAGCCCTCCCGGGAGGCACAATGAGCAGTTCTTC. Translating gives CASSPPGRHNEQFF.

In its sample, this clonotype was seen a few times. This sequence joins TRBV20-1 and TRBJ1-1; D call uncertain. CDR3 length: 13 amino acids. In germline, CDR1 is DFQATT, CDR2 SNEGSKA (reference sequence). The germline V and J ends were trimmed by 6 bases and 6 bases, with 17 bases remaining between them. CDR3: CSADPSGVAEAFF. CDR3 in DNA: TGCAGTGCCGACCCCTCTGGGGTCGCTGAAGCTTTCTTT.

This clonotype has just a few counts. This chain links TRBV5-4 with TRBJ2-1; TRBD1 matches at 9 bases. This CDR3 contains 17 residues. Per the germline V gene, CDR1 is SGHNT and CDR2 is YYREEE (reference sequence). After removal of 4 bases from V and 9 bases from J, the junction contained 17 bases not matched to a gene. The CDR3 spells CASSTKRRDRVRGEQFF. In DNA form, the CDR3 reads TGTGCCAGCAGCACCAAACGCCGGGACAGGGTTCGGGGTGAGCAGTTCTTC.

The genes are TRBV6-5 and TRBJ2-2; the D gene could be TRBD1 or TRBD2 (5 bases each). The CDR3 has 15 residues. The V end was cut by 4 bases, the J end by 3 bases, with 12 bases between. Germline CDR1 and CDR2: MNHEY and SVGAGI. The CDR3 DNA reads as TGTGCCAGCAGTTTCGGGTTGGGGGACACCGGGGAGCTGTTTTTT. It specifies CASSFGLGDTGELFF.

This clonotype has only one observation. The CDR3 DNA sequence: TGTGCCAGCAGCTTGGTGAGCGGGCGGGGCACTGAAGCTTTCTTT. Amino acid sequence: CASSLVSGRGTEAFF. The J gene is TRBJ1-1, the V gene TRBV5-4; D uncertain. This CDR3 region has 15 residues. Trimming removed 0 bases from V and 4 bases from J, with 13 bases in between. CDR1 is SGHNT, CDR2 YYREEE, per germline (reference sequence).

V usage is TRBV4-3 and J usage is TRBJ1-2; 7 nucleotides match TRBD1. The CDR3 extends over 13 amino acids. The trim removed 5 bases at V and 4 bases at J, leaving 4 bases unmatched. Germline assignment: CDR1 LGHNA and CDR2 YSLEER. The CDR3 reads CASSSDRLYGYTF. The CDR3 region has the DNA TGCGCCAGCAGCTCGGACAGGCTCTATGGCTACACCTTC.

The V gene is TRBV5-1, the J gene TRBJ2-5; possibly TRBD1 or TRBD2 for D (5 bases each). Trimming pared 0 bases from V and 3 bases from J, leaving 9 bases between. Germline assignment: CDR1 SGHRS and CDR2 YFSETQ. CDR3 size: 14 residues. CDR3 loop: CASSLDRGEETQYF. In nucleotides, the CDR3 is TGCGCCAGCAGCTTGGACCGGGGCGAAGAGACCCAGTACTTC.

The V call is TRBV6-1, the J call TRBJ1-2; 9 bases line up with TRBD1. Germline CDR1 MNHNS, CDR2 SASEGT. There are 13 residues in the CDR3. J was trimmed by 5 bases and V by 6 bases; bases with no gene match: 4. The CDR3 spells CASSRDRVYGYTF. The CDR3 DNA is TGTGCCAGCAGCCGGGACAGGGTGTATGGCTACACCTTC.

There are a few counts of this clonotype. This chain joins TRBV12-3 or TRBV12-4 and TRBJ2-7; D is perhaps TRBD1 (5 bases). V lost 3 bases, J lost 1 base, and 13 bases lay in between. CDR3 length equals 15 residues. CDR3 amino acids: CASSFRAGLSYEQYF. The CDR3 DNA sequence: TGTGCCAGCAGTTTCCGGGCAGGGTTGTCCTACGAGCAGTACTTC.

This clonotype was recorded a few times. The V gene is TRBV12-3 or TRBV12-4, the J gene TRBJ2-1; 11 nucleotides match TRBD2. After removal of 6 bases from V and 9 bases from J, the junction contained 10 bases not matched to a gene. This CDR3 contains 15 residues. In DNA form, the CDR3 reads TGTGCCAGCAGGCTACTAGCGGGGGTAAAGGCTGAGCAGTTCTTC. Translation: CASRLLAGVKAEQFF.

V and J are TRBV9 and TRBJ2-5, with TRBD1 matching over 8 bases. Germline CDR1 SGDLS, CDR2 YYNGEE. This CDR3 comprises 15 residues. V trimming: 4 bases; J trimming: 5 bases; junction bases outside the gene matches: 10. The CDR3 is CASSLTQGGRETQYF. DNA for the CDR3: TGTGCCAGCAGCCTGACACAGGGGGGAAGGGAGACCCAGTACTTC.

This clonotype was seen many times. V usage is TRBV14 and J usage is TRBJ1-5; D is ambiguous. Germline V gene lookup returns CDR1 SGHDN and CDR2 FVKESK. There are 13 residues in the CDR3. V lost 4 bases and J lost 6, with 10 bases in between. CDR3 nucleotides: TGTGCCAGCAGCCCGCAAGCCGGTCAGCCCCAGCATTTT. This translates into CASSPQAGQPQHF.

This chain links TRBV12-3 or TRBV12-4 with TRBJ1-2; D gene unclear. Trimming removed 3 bases from V and 6 bases from J, with 14 bases in between. The CDR3 length is 14 residues. The CDR3 sequence: CASSFKVKVHGYTF. CDR3 sequence (DNA): TGTGCCAGCAGTTTTAAGGTGAAGGTCCATGGCTACACCTTC.

This clonotype was seen only a few times. The chain uses TRBV20-1 and TRBJ1-2; D is unclear. CDR1 and CDR2 (germline): DFQATT, SNEGSKA (reference sequence). V was cut by 5 bases and J by 0 bases, with 10 bases left in between. The CDR3 runs 13 residues. The CDR3 DNA is TGCAGTGCTGCATTAGGCACTAACTATGGCTACACCTTC. Its translation: CSAALGTNYGYTF.

This clonotype occurred many times. The chain combines TRBV20-1 with TRBJ1-2; D is ambiguous. The CDR3 runs to 14 residues. Germline V gives CDR1 DFQATT, CDR2 SNEGSKA (reference sequence). The germline V and J ends were trimmed by 1 base and 7 bases, with 16 bases remaining between them. The CDR3 is CSARVIPSGPGYTF. The CDR3, as DNA: TGCAGTGCTAGAGTCATACCCAGCGGACCTGGCTACACCTTC.

The chain couples TRBV27 to TRBJ2-2; D is undetermined. The V gene lost 2 bases and the J gene lost 6 bases, with 10 bases spanning the gap. Germline V gene lookup returns CDR1 MNHEY and CDR2 SMNVEV (reference sequence). CDR3 size: 14 residues. CDR3 region: CASSLISGAGELFF. CDR3 bases: TGTGCCAGCAGTTTAATAAGTGGAGCCGGGGAGCTGTTTTTT.

The count of this clonotype is one. The gene calls are TRBV20-1 and TRBJ1-3; 8 bases map to TRBD1. CDR3 length equals 16 residues. Germline values: CDR1 DFQATT, CDR2 SNEGSKA (reference sequence). The V segment lost 3 bases and the J segment 0 bases; nucleotides outside the gene matches: 7. The CDR3 loop reads CSARSTGGPSGNTIYF. In DNA, the CDR3 is TGCAGTGCTAGGTCCACAGGGGGTCCCTCTGGAAACACCATATATTTT.

The rearrangement links TRBV15 to TRBJ2-3; the match to TRBD2 covers 7 bases. Per the germline V gene, CDR1 is LNHNV and CDR2 is YYDKDF (reference sequence). The CDR3 spans 19 residues. Trimming took 3 bases from V and 4 from J; bases not matched to a gene: 19. CDR3 in amino acids: CATSSPQSLESGNADTQYF. The CDR3 DNA is TGTGCCACCAGCAGCCCCCAGTCTCTGGAGAGCGGGAATGCAGATACGCAGTATTTT.

V usage is TRBV7-8 and J usage is TRBJ2-1; D perhaps matches TRBD2 (5 bases). CDR1 is SGHVS and CDR2 is FQNEAQ in the germline V gene. The CDR3 is 15 amino acids. The germline V and J ends were trimmed by 5 bases and 7 bases, with 18 bases remaining between them. The CDR3 coding sequence is TGTGCCAGCAGCGTAAAAGTCGGGGTCCCGAATGAGCAGTTCTTC. Translation: CASSVKVGVPNEQFF.

This clonotype was found many times. CDR3 sequence (DNA): TGTGCCAGCAGTTCCCCCTCTCTCTACGAGCAGTACTTC. Protein product: CASSSPSLYEQYF. This chain uses TRBV12-3 or TRBV12-4 with TRBJ2-7; D not certain. The CDR3 is 13 amino acids. V was clipped by 4 bases and J by 3 bases, with 10 bases between them.

This chain joins TRBV9 and TRBJ2-7; 9 nucleotides match TRBD2. CDR3 size: 16 residues. The germline CDR1 and CDR2 sequences are SGDLS and YYNGEE. V was clipped by 0 bases and J by 2 bases; unmatched bases: 6. In DNA form, the CDR3 reads TGTGCCAGCAGCGTAGCTCAGCGCGGGAGGGCCTACGAGCAGTACTTC. Amino acids: CASSVAQRGRAYEQYF.

This clonotype came up many times. CDR3 sequence reads: CASSDWTGGNTEAFF. In nucleotides, the CDR3 is TGTGCCAGCAGTGATTGGACAGGGGGGAACACTGAAGCTTTCTTT. This sequence joins TRBV2 and TRBJ1-1, with TRBD1 matching 10 bases. The J segment lost 1 base and the V segment lost 3 bases, leaving 2 bases of the junction unmatched. This CDR3 comprises 15 residues. Germline V gives CDR1 SNHLY, CDR2 FYNNEI.

This clonotype was counted a few times. This sequence joins TRBV10-3 and TRBJ1-1; 8 bases map to TRBD1. The CDR3 extends over 13 amino acids. In germline, CDR1 is ENHRY, CDR2 SYGVKD. The junction had 5 bases not matched to a gene; V was cut back by 6 bases and J by 5 bases. In DNA form, the CDR3 reads TGTGCCATCAGCGGACAGGGCGGAACTGAAGCTTTCTTT. This codes for CAISGQGGTEAFF.

The V and J genes are TRBV20-1 and TRBJ1-5; TRBD1 matches 8 bases. Trimming took 5 bases from V and 1 from J; bases not matched to a gene: 4. CDR3 size: 14 residues. Germline CDR1 is DFQATT and CDR2 is SNEGSKA (reference sequence). Here the CDR3 reads CSAATGGSNQPQHF. In DNA form, the CDR3 reads TGCAGTGCTGCTACAGGGGGGAGCAATCAGCCCCAGCATTTT.